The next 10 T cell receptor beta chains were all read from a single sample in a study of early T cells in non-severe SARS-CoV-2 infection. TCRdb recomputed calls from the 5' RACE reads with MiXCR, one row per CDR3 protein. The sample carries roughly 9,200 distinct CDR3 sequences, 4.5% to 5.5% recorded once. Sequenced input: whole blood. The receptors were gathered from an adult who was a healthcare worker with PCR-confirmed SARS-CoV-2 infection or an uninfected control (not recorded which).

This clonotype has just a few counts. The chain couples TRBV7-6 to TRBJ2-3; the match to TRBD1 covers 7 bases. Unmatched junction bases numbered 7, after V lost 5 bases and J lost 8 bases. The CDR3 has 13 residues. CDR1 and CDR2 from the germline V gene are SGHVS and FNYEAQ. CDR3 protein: CASSRQGEGTQYF. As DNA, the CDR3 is TGTGCCAGCAGCCGCCAGGGGGAAGGTACGCAGTATTTT.

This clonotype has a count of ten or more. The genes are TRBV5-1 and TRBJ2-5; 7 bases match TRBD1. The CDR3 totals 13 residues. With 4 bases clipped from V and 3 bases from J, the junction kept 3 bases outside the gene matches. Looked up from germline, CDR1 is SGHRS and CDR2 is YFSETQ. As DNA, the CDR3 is TGCGCCAGCAGCGGACAGGTGGAAGAGACCCAGTACTTC. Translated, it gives CASSGQVEETQYF.

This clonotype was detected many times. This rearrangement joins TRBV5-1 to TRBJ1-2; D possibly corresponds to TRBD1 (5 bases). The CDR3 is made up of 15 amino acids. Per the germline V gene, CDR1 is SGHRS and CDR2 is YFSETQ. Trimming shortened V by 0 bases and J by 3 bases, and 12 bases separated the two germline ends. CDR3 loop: CASSLGGVADYGYTF. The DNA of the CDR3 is TGCGCCAGCAGCTTGGGAGGGGTTGCTGACTATGGCTACACCTTC.

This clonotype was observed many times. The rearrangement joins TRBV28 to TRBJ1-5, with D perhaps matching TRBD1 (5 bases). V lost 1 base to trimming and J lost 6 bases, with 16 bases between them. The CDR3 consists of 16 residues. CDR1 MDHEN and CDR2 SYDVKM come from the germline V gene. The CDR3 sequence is CASSLSAGFSPQPQHF. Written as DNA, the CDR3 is TGTGCCAGCAGTTTATCGGCAGGGTTTTCCCCTCAGCCCCAGCATTTT.

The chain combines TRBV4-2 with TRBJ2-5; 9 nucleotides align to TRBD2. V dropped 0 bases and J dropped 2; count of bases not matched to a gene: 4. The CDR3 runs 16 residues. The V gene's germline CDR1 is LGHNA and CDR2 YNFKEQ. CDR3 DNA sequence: TGTGCCAGCAGCCAAGAGCGGGGGGGCGGTCAAGAGACCCAGTACTTC. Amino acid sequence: CASSQERGGGQETQYF.

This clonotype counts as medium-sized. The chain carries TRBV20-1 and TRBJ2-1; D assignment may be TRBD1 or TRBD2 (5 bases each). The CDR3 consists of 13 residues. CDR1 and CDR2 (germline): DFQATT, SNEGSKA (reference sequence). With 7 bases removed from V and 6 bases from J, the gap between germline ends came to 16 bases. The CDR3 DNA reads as TGCAGTGGCAAGTGGGACCTCTCCAATGAGCAGTTCTTC. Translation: CSGKWDLSNEQFF.

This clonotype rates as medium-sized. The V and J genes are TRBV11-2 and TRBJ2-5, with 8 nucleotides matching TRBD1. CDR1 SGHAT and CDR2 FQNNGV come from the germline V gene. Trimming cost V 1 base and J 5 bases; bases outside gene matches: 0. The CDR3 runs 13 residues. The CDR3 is CASSLGDRETQYF. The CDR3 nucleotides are TGTGCCAGCAGCTTAGGGGACAGGGAGACCCAGTACTTC.

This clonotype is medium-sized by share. In DNA, the CDR3 is TGTGCCAGCAGCTTCGGACAGGGCAATTCACCCCTCCACTTT. Translating gives CASSFGQGNSPLHF. V is TRBV7-2 and J is TRBJ1-6, with 8 bases identical to TRBD1. Germline-derived CDR1 and CDR2 are SGHTA and FQGNSA. The CDR3 covers 14 residues. Trimming cost V 3 bases and J 7 bases; bases outside gene matches: 2. The entire variable domain, with the rest obtained from reference TRBV7-2 and TRBJ1-6, is as follows: GAGVSQSPSNKVTEKGKDVELRCDPISGHTALYWYRQSLGQGLEFLIYFQGNSAPDKSGLPSDRFSAERTGGSVSTLTIQRTQQEDSAVYLCASSFGQGNSPLHFGNGTRLTVT.

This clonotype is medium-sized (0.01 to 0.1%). The CDR3 reads CASSPGTSGRSYNEQFF. CDR3 DNA: TGTGCCAGCAGCCCTGGGACTAGCGGGAGGTCCTACAATGAGCAGTTCTTC. The chain is built from TRBV5-4 and TRBJ2-1; 15 bases match TRBD2. CDR3 length equals 17 residues. With V trimmed by 4 bases and J by 1 base, 3 bases remained unmatched. The germline V gene has CDR1 SGHNT and CDR2 YYREEE (reference sequence).

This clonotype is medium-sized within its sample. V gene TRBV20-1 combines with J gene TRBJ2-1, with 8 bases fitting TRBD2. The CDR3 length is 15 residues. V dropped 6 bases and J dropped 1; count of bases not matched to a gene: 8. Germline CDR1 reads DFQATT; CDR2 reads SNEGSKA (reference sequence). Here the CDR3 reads CSALSGSGSYNEQFF. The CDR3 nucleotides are TGCAGTGCCTTGAGCGGGAGTGGGTCCTACAATGAGCAGTTCTTC.